Detailed here is one T cell receptor (beta chain). Some clones are missing from TCRdb's copy, which holds only in-frame ones; the method was immunoSEQ multiplex PCR. The table has some 380,000 clones, almost 90% seen once. The data were taken from a study of blood T cell repertoires in COVID-19. The CDR3 contains 14 residues. V was shortened by 0 bases and J by 6 bases, with 10 bases between the two germline ends. CDR1 and CDR2 from the germline V gene are SGHRS and YFSETQ. The sample taken for sequencing was peripheral blood. The gene calls are TRBV5-1 and TRBJ2-1, with a possible D match to TRBD2 (5 bases). This TCR was recovered from a man between 18 and 29 years old with active or convalescent COVID-19. CDR3 sequence: CASSLDSAANEQFF. The DNA for the CDR3 is TGCGCCAGCAGCTTGGATAGCGCAGCCAATGAGCAGTTCTTC.